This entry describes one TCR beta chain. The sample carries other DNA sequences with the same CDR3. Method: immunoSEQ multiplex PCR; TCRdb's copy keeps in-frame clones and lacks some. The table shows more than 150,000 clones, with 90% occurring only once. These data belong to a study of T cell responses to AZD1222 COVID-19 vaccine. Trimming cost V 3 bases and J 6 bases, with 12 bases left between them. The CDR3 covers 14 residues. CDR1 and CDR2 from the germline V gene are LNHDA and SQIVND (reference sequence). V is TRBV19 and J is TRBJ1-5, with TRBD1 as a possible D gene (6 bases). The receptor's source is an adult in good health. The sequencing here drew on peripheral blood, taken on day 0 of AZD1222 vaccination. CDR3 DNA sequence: TGTGCCAGTAGTATCGGGGAAGGGGGTCAGCCCCAGCATTTT. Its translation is CASSIGEGGQPQHF.